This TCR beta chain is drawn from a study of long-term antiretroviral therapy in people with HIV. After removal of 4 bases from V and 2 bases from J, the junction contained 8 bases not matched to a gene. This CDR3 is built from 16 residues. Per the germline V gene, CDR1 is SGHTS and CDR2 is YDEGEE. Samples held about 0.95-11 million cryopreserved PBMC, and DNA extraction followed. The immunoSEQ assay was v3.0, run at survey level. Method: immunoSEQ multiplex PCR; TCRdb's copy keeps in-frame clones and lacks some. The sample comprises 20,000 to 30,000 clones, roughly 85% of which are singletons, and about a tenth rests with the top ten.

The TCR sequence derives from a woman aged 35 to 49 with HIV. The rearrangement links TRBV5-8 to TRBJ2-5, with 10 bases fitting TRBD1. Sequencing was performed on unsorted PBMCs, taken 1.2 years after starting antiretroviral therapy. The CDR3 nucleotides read TGTGCCAGCAGCCTCGGGACAGGGGTTCGGCAAGAGACCCAGTACTTC. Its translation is CASSLGTGVRQETQYF.